The clone carrying this T cell receptor beta chain was seen more than once but under ten times. TCRdb re-derived calls from the RT-PCR reads in MiXCR, one entry per CDR3 protein. The sample holds about 680,000 distinct CDR3 sequences, 13% to 15% seen once. This CDR3 region has 16 residues. Germline CDR1 GTSNPN, CDR2 SVGIG (reference sequence). Trimming cost V 2 bases and J 6 bases; bases outside gene matches: 10. The TCR sequence derives from a female donor in good health, serving as a healthy control. This chain uses TRBV30 with TRBJ2-3; 11 nucleotides line up with TRBD2. The sequenced material came from memory CD4+ T cells from blood. CDR3 sequence (DNA): TGTGCCTGGAGTACCCTGGGACTAGCGGTAGGGGATACGCAGTATTTT. Its protein product is CAWSTLGLAVGDTQYF.